A single sample is the source of the 8 T cell receptor beta chains below, sequenced in a study of OX40 agonist ivuxolimab in advanced cancers. Profiling relied on immunoSEQ multiplex PCR, and the TCRdb table lists in-frame clones only, not all of them. Among some 77,000 clones listed, 85% to 90% were seen once. Sequences were derived from CD4+ or CD8+ T cells sorted from blood, sampled in a trial of the OX40 agonist ivuxolimab. Receptor source: an adult with an advanced solid tumor such as melanoma, head and neck, liver or kidney cancer.

This clone was detected only once. The rearrangement uses TRBV5-1 and TRBJ1-4; unclear D gene. V lost 0 bases and J lost 7, with 13 bases in between. Germline V lookup: CDR1 SGHRS, CDR2 YFSETQ. The CDR3 is 15 amino acids. This CDR3 reads CASSLGAGPGEKLFF. CDR3 in DNA: TGCGCCAGCAGCTTGGGGGCTGGGCCTGGTGAAAAACTGTTTTTT. Drawing the rest from reference TRBV5-1 and TRBJ1-4, the complete variable domain is KAGVTQTPRYLIKTRGQQVTLSCSPISGHRSVSWYQQTPGQGLQFLFEYFSETQRNKGNFPGRFSGRQFSNSRSEMNVSTLELGDSALYLCASSLGAGPGEKLFFGSGTQLSVL.

The chain combines TRBV4-2 with TRBJ2-1; unclear D gene. From germline, CDR1 is LGHNA and CDR2 YNFKEQ. The CDR3 contains 15 residues. V gave up 0 bases and J gave up 7 bases, with 13 bases separating them. The CDR3 region has the DNA TGTGCCAGCAGCCAAGAATGGTTGAGAGAGAATGAGCAGTTCTTC. Translation gives CASSQEWLRENEQFF.

V gene TRBV25-1 combines with J gene TRBJ1-4, with D hard to call. This CDR3 contains 16 residues. Germline CDR1 is MGHDK and CDR2 is SYGVNS. V was clipped by 4 bases and J by 8 bases, with 20 bases between them. The CDR3 region is CASSARPGGLGEKLFF. CDR3 coding DNA: TGTGCCAGCAGTGCACGGCCGGGAGGGTTGGGCGAAAAACTGTTTTTT.

The rearrangement uses TRBV6-5 and TRBJ1-1; weak D call: TRBD1 (5 bases). The V end was cut by 2 bases, the J end by 5 bases, with 15 bases between. The CDR3 covers 15 residues. The V gene's germline CDR1 is MNHEY and CDR2 SVGAGI. This CDR3 reads CASSYGDVGTTEAFF. The CDR3 DNA sequence: TGTGCCAGCAGTTACGGGGACGTTGGTACAACTGAAGCTTTCTTT.

The J gene is TRBJ1-5, the V gene TRBV30; D might be TRBD1 (6 bases). This CDR3 is 13 amino acids long. Germline V lookup: CDR1 GTSNPN, CDR2 SVGIG (reference sequence). V shed 4 bases and J shed 5 bases, with 12 bases lying between them. DNA of the CDR3: TGTGCCTGGACGGCAGGGGATGATCAGCCCCAGCATTTT. It is translated as CAWTAGDDQPQHF.

The rearrangement links TRBV19 to TRBJ2-1, with D possibly TRBD2 on 7 matching bases. CDR1 and CDR2 from the germline V gene are LNHDA and SQIVND (reference sequence). V gave up 7 bases and J gave up 5 bases, with 12 bases separating them. This CDR3 is 13 amino acids long. The CDR3 nucleotides are TGTGCCAGTAAGGGGGGGGTACACAATGAGCAGTTCTTC. Translating it yields CASKGGVHNEQFF.

The chain couples TRBV27 to TRBJ1-3, with 8 positions matching TRBD1. The CDR3 spans 14 residues. V was clipped by 9 bases and J by 4 bases; unmatched bases: 8. Germline lookup yields CDR1 MNHEY and CDR2 SMNVEV (reference sequence). In DNA, the CDR3 is TGTGCCAGTCGACCAGGGGGCAGCGGAAACACCATATATTTT. Protein sequence: CASRPGGSGNTIYF.

This chain links TRBV20-1 with TRBJ2-7; no definite D call. The CDR3 is 11 residues long. Germline V gives CDR1 DFQATT, CDR2 SNEGSKA (reference sequence). V lost 3 bases to trimming and J lost 5 bases, with 8 bases between them. The CDR3 reads CSARAGDEQYF. The DNA of the CDR3 is TGCAGTGCTAGGGCAGGAGACGAGCAGTACTTC.